These T cell receptor beta chains were read from a single sample in a study of blood T cell repertoires in COVID-19. Data came from immunoSEQ multiplex PCR; TCRdb stores just in-frame clones and leaves some out. The top ten hold around 16% of the sample, which has about 200,000 clones, just under 85% seen once. Sequencing was carried out using PBMCs or T cells enriched from blood (not recorded which). The receptors originated from a man aged 35-49 years who had recovered from COVID-19. CDR3s include the opening cysteine and the closing phenylalanine or tryptophan. The order of the fields is J gene, D gene, clone size, V gene, CDR3 protein, CDR3 DNA. The D gene is left open where the match is weak. A row's size may be missing; if present it is once, few, many or a size class.

TRBJ2-1 NA NA TRBV2 CASSVDRGSYNEQFF TGTGCCAGCAGTGTAGACAGAGGCTCCTACAATGAGCAGTTCTTC
TRBJ2-7 NA NA TRBV27 CASSFGGRAYEQYF TGTGCCAGCAGTTTCGGAGGGCGGGCCTACGAGCAGTACTTC
TRBJ2-1 NA few TRBV11-2 CASSFYGGSTPNEQFF TGTGCCAGCAGCTTCTACGGGGGTAGTACCCCCAATGAGCAGTTCTTC
TRBJ2-4 NA once TRBV28 CASSTGQLIPLAKNIQYF TGTGCCAGCAGTACCGGACAGCTGATACCTCTAGCCAAAAACATTCAGTACTTC
TRBJ2-1 NA few TRBV7-9 CASSPPWRATTDEQFF TGTGCCAGCAGCCCCCCTTGGAGGGCGACCACCGATGAGCAGTTCTTC
TRBJ1-4 TRBD1 NA TRBV19 CASSRSGTGDEKLFF TGTGCCAGTAGTAGGTCCGGGACAGGGGATGAAAAACTGTTTTTT
TRBJ1-3 NA NA TRBV30 CAWERAGGNTIYF TGTGCCTGGGAGAGGGCAGGAGGAAACACCATATATTTT
TRBJ2-1 TRBD2 NA TRBV2 CASSGSLAGISYNEQFF TGTGCCAGCAGCGGAAGCCTAGCGGGAATCTCCTACAATGAGCAGTTCTTC
TRBJ2-2 NA NA TRBV5-1 CASSLGVNTGELFF TGCGCCAGCAGCTTAGGGGTGAACACCGGGGAGCTGTTTTTT
TRBJ2-5 TRBD2 NA TRBV3-1/TRBV3-2 CASTRREGRETQYF TGTGCCAGCACCAGGCGGGAGGGGAGAGAGACCCAGTACTTC
TRBJ1-4 TRBD1 NA TRBV24-1 CATSRGPNEKLFF TGTGCCACCAGCAGGGGGCCTAATGAAAAACTGTTTTTT
TRBJ1-2 NA few TRBV4-1 CASSQVELAFYGYTF TGCGCCAGCAGCCAAGTTGAGTTAGCCTTTTATGGCTACACCTTC
TRBJ2-7 NA NA TRBV29-1 CSVGQGNYYEQYF TGCAGCGTTGGGCAGGGCAACTACTACGAGCAGTACTTC
TRBJ2-7 NA NA TRBV27 CASSLGPSPSYEQYF TGTGCCAGCAGTTTGGGCCCATCCCCTTCCTACGAGCAGTACTTC
TRBJ1-1 NA NA TRBV28 CASAGGFEAFF TGTGCCAGTGCTGGCGGCTTTGAAGCTTTCTTT
TRBJ2-7 NA NA TRBV7-2 CASSLEGILGKQYF TGTGCCAGCAGCTTAGAGGGGATTCTGGGAAAGCAGTACTTC
TRBJ1-6 NA NA TRBV14 CASSQWTEYSPLHF TGTGCCAGCAGCCAATGGACAGAGTATTCACCCCTCCACTTT
TRBJ1-6 NA NA TRBV27 CASSFRLRGFLRDTGNSPLHF TGTGCCAGCAGTTTTCGCCTCAGGGGATTCCTTCGAGATACGGGTAATTCACCCCTCCACTTT
TRBJ2-7 NA NA TRBV2 CASSAGGPYEQYF TGTGCCAGCAGTGCGGGCGGGCCCTACGAGCAGTACTTC
TRBJ2-7 NA NA TRBV11-2 CASSITSRTYEQYF TGTGCCAGCAGCATTACGAGTCGCACCTACGAGCAGTACTTC
TRBJ2-2 NA NA TRBV29-1 CSVIMDLNTGELFF TGCAGCGTTATAATGGACTTGAACACCGGGGAGCTGTTTTTT
TRBJ2-1 NA few TRBV6-1 CASSEAWLSYNEQFF TGTGCCAGCAGTGAAGCTTGGCTCTCCTACAATGAGCAGTTCTTC
TRBJ2-7 TRBD1 NA TRBV29-1 CSVAGTGDHEQYF TGCAGCGTTGCGGGGACAGGGGACCACGAGCAGTACTTC
TRBJ2-6 TRBD2 NA TRBV7-3 CASSRRAGAGANVLTF TGTGCCAGCAGCCGTCGGGCGGGGGCTGGGGCCAACGTCCTGACTTTC
TRBJ1-5 TRBD1 NA TRBV27 CASSLVGQGAQPQHF TGTGCCAGCAGTTTAGTGGGACAGGGGGCGCAGCCCCAGCATTTT
TRBJ1-5 NA NA TRBV5-4 CASRQPQHF TGTGCCAGCCGTCAGCCCCAGCATTTT
TRBJ2-7 TRBD2 once TRBV10-2 CASSGLSSGDYEQYF TGCGCCAGCAGTGGCCTATCTAGCGGGGATTACGAGCAGTACTTC
TRBJ1-1 TRBD1 NA TRBV11-2 CASRTGGAGSTEAFF TGTGCCAGCAGGACAGGGGGCGCGGGGAGCACTGAAGCTTTCTTT
TRBJ2-7 NA NA TRBV6-5 CASSSTYEQYF TGTGCCAGCAGTTCCACCTACGAGCAGTACTTC
TRBJ1-6 NA NA TRBV7-6 CASSLQPAGRTLHF TGTGCCAGCAGCTTACAACCGGCGGGCAGGACCCTCCACTTT
TRBJ2-7 TRBD1 once TRBV15 CATSRAGQGYEQYF TGTGCCACCAGCAGAGCGGGACAGGGCTACGAGCAGTACTTC
TRBJ1-1 NA NA TRBV4-2 CASSPRGGNGFTEAFF TGTGCCAGCAGCCCTCGGGGGGGGAATGGCTTCACTGAAGCTTTCTTT